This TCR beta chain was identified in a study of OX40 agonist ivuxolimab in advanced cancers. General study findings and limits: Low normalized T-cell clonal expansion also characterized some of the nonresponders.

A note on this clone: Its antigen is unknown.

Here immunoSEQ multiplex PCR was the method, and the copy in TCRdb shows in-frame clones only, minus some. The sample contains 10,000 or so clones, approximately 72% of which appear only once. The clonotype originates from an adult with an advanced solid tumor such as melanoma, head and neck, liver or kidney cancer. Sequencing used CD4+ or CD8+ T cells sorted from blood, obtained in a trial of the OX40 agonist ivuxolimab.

The CDR3 reads CASSAGFNEQYF. The CDR3 DNA is TGTGCCAGCAGTGCAGGTTTCAACGAGCAGTACTTC. V and J are TRBV27 and TRBJ2-7, with no clear D. Germline values: CDR1 MNHEY, CDR2 SMNVEV (reference sequence). The CDR3 spans 12 residues. V was clipped by 5 bases and J by 5 bases, with 10 bases between them.